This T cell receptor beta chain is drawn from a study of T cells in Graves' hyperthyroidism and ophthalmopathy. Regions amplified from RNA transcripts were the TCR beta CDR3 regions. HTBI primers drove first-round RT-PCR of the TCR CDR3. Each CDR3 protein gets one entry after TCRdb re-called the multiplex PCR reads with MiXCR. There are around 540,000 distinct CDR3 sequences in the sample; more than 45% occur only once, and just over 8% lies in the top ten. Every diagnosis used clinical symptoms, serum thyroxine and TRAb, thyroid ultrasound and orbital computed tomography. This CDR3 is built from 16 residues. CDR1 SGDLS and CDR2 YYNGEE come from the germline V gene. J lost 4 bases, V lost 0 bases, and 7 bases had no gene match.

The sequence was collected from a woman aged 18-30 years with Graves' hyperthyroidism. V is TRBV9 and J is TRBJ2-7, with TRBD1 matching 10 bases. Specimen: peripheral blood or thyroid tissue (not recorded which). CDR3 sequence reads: CASSVGSPGQGYEQYF. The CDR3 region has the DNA TGTGCCAGCAGCGTAGGGTCCCCGGGACAGGGGTACGAGCAGTACTTC.